Listed below are T cell receptor beta chains from one sample, sequenced in a study of blood T cell repertoires in COVID-19. Clones were sequenced by immunoSEQ multiplex PCR, and TCRdb holds only the in-frame ones, with some missing. The data show approximately 490,000 clones, roughly nine tenths seen once. The specimen sequenced was PBMCs or T cells enriched from blood (not recorded which). All receptors come from a woman between 18 and 29 years old who had recovered from COVID-19. CDR3s leave out the opening cysteine and the closing phenylalanine or tryptophan. Each record gives: CDR3 protein, J gene, V gene, clone size. The listing skips clone size in some rows; elsewhere it reads once, few, many or a size class.

CDR3: ASSEGLSGANVLT
J: TRBJ2-6
V: TRBV2
size: -

CDR3: ATSIAGGYNEQF
J: TRBJ2-1
V: TRBV15
size: -

CDR3: ASFFPGDTEAF
J: TRBJ1-1
V: TRBV2
size: few

CDR3: ASSYGTGAPDSYEQY
J: TRBJ2-7
V: TRBV6-2/TRBV6-3
size: -

CDR3: ASSLQDHGYT
J: TRBJ1-2
V: TRBV3-1/TRBV3-2
size: -

CDR3: ASSPGQALYGYT
J: TRBJ1-2
V: TRBV27
size: once

CDR3: ASSQVSTEAF
J: TRBJ1-1
V: TRBV3-1/TRBV3-2
size: -

CDR3: ASSPDLIYEQY
J: TRBJ2-7
V: TRBV18
size: -

CDR3: ASSSRAVADTQY
J: TRBJ2-3
V: TRBV11-3
size: -

CDR3: AWSHRGPSNQPQH
J: TRBJ1-5
V: TRBV30
size: -

CDR3: ASSLPGQGVGEQY
J: TRBJ2-7
V: TRBV18
size: -

CDR3: ASRRAPNTEAF
J: TRBJ1-1
V: TRBV2
size: -

CDR3: ASNPTGGLAGELF
J: TRBJ2-2
V: TRBV19
size: -

CDR3: ASSSQGISGNTIY
J: TRBJ1-3
V: TRBV7-8
size: -

CDR3: ASSRSTVNTEAF
J: TRBJ1-1
V: TRBV19
size: once

CDR3: ASRSELAGETQY
J: TRBJ2-5
V: TRBV5-4
size: -

CDR3: ASSLTSTSGANEQF
J: TRBJ2-1
V: TRBV7-9
size: once

CDR3: ASSLLGTGSSYNSPLH
J: TRBJ1-6
V: TRBV7-2
size: once

CDR3: AWSSGRDGYT
J: TRBJ1-2
V: TRBV30
size: -

CDR3: ASSKGGAKADGYT
J: TRBJ1-2
V: TRBV18
size: few

CDR3: ASSEGQGGTEAF
J: TRBJ1-1
V: TRBV2
size: -

CDR3: ASSLVGWSPLNTEAF
J: TRBJ1-1
V: TRBV7-2
size: -

CDR3: AWTVGGDYGYT
J: TRBJ1-2
V: TRBV30
size: -

CDR3: ASSLQGGTF
J: TRBJ1-1
V: TRBV28
size: few

CDR3: ASSPKVRREIYEQY
J: TRBJ2-7
V: TRBV5-6
size: -

CDR3: ASSPVKGASNQPQH
J: TRBJ1-5
V: TRBV18
size: -

CDR3: ASSVESRAGNTIY
J: TRBJ1-3
V: TRBV9
size: -

CDR3: ASSYADGMGYT
J: TRBJ1-2
V: TRBV6-5
size: -

CDR3: ASSLGSDIGDTEAF
J: TRBJ1-1
V: TRBV5-1
size: -

CDR3: ASSLNRGDEQF
J: TRBJ2-1
V: TRBV7-3
size: -

CDR3: ASSPHGQLRNEQY
J: TRBJ2-7
V: TRBV28
size: -

CDR3: ASRGTGNSPLH
J: TRBJ1-6
V: TRBV5-4
size: -

CDR3: ASSSGGILGNTIY
J: TRBJ1-3
V: TRBV5-5
size: -

CDR3: ASRPAGTGSHEQY
J: TRBJ2-7
V: TRBV28
size: -

CDR3: ASSLEQGEPQH
J: TRBJ1-5
V: TRBV5-8
size: -

CDR3: AIGTGGMNTEAF
J: TRBJ1-1
V: TRBV10-3
size: -

CDR3: ASSLSAYEQY
J: TRBJ2-7
V: TRBV28
size: -

CDR3: ASSLGQGGNTEAF
J: TRBJ1-1
V: TRBV18
size: -

CDR3: ASSYRQDTQY
J: TRBJ2-3
V: TRBV11-2
size: -

CDR3: ASSLGNWSQGVEKLF
J: TRBJ1-4
V: TRBV5-1
size: -

CDR3: ASSYVRDSSYEQY
J: TRBJ2-7
V: TRBV6-6
size: -

CDR3: ASSFSPPGGYT
J: TRBJ1-2
V: TRBV7-9
size: -